The 10 T cell receptor beta chains below come from one sample, sequenced in a study of regulatory T cells in long-lasting Graves disease. Noted time point: newly diagnosed GD, antithyroid drugs for less than 3 months. Making the TCR library involved RNA that had been extracted from PBMCs. The TCR beta library used iRepertoire HTBI primers with Arm-PCR amplification of CDR3. TCRdb called the multiplex PCR reads again in MiXCR, with one record for every CDR3 protein. Of 450,000 to 500,000 distinct CDR3 sequences in the sample, 16% were seen once. The same data also went into a second study, on T cells in Graves' hyperthyroidism and ophthalmopathy.

The sequencing used peripheral blood mononuclear cells (PBMCs), collected at new diagnosis, from a patient treated with antithyroid drugs. These receptors came from a man aged 35 to 55 with Graves disease.

This clonotype showed up just a few times. DNA for the CDR3: TGTGCCAGCAGCCAAGAATCGCTAGTGGCTTCTCCGGGCGACAATGAGCAGTTCTTC. It specifies CASSQESLVASPGDNEQFF. This sequence joins TRBV4-2 and TRBJ2-1; D unresolved. Germline V gene data show CDR1 as LGHNA and CDR2 as YNFKEQ. V was pared by 0 bases and J by 5 bases, with 23 bases between. This CDR3 has 19 residues.

The chain has TRBV19 and TRBJ2-5; D not resolved. Per germline, CDR1 LNHDA and CDR2 SQIVND (reference sequence). The CDR3 has 13 residues. V was trimmed by 3 bases and J by 5 bases, leaving 10 bases between them. CDR3 nucleotides: TGTGCCAGTAGTATCGTCAGCAAGGAGACCCAGTACTTC. Translating gives CASSIVSKETQYF. Drawing the rest from reference TRBV19 and TRBJ2-5, the complete variable domain is DGGITQSPKYLFRKEGQNVTLSCEQNLNHDAMYWYRQDPGQGLRLIYYSQIVNDFQKGDIAEGYSVSREKKESFPLTVTSAQKNPTAFYLCASSIVSKETQYFGPGTRLLVL.

This clonotype was found many times. The chain links TRBV7-8 to TRBJ2-1; D might be TRBD2 (5 bases). The CDR3 has 16 residues. Germline loops: CDR1 SGHVS, CDR2 FQNEAQ. V was clipped by 7 bases and J by 2 bases, with 18 bases between them. CDR3 in amino acids: CASTSPLEGTYNEQFF. The CDR3 DNA reads TGTGCCAGCACCTCCCCCCTAGAGGGAACCTACAATGAGCAGTTCTTC.

This clonotype appeared many times. This chain connects TRBV27 to TRBJ2-7; tentatively, D is TRBD1 (6 bases). The CDR3 contains 12 residues. V was shortened by 8 bases and J by 0 bases, with 8 bases between the two germline ends. CDR1 is MNHEY, CDR2 SMNVEV, per germline (reference sequence). CDR3 region: CASGTHSYEQYF. CDR3 in DNA: TGTGCCAGCGGGACACACTCCTACGAGCAGTACTTC.

This clonotype has just a few counts. The V call is TRBV5-1, the J call TRBJ2-7; 8 bases match TRBD1. This CDR3 has 15 amino acids. Germline V lookup: CDR1 SGHRS, CDR2 YFSETQ. With V trimmed by 0 bases and J by 6 bases, 8 bases remained unmatched. This CDR3 is CASSLGPGTGPEQYF. The CDR3 nucleotides are TGCGCCAGCAGCTTGGGCCCCGGGACAGGTCCCGAGCAGTACTTC.

This clonotype has ten or more counts. The chain joins TRBV29-1 to TRBJ2-3, with D uncertain. This CDR3 comprises 14 residues. CDR1 is SQVTM and CDR2 is ANQGSEA in the germline V gene. V lost 7 bases and J lost 1, with 15 bases in between. In nucleotides, the CDR3 is TGCAGCGGGGCTGGGCGTATCGGCACAGATACGCAGTATTTT. Translation gives CSGAGRIGTDTQYF.

This chain joins TRBV6-5 and TRBJ1-5; 8 bases map to TRBD1. V gave up 0 bases and J gave up 7 bases; unmatched junction bases: 5. This CDR3 is built from 15 residues. Per the germline V gene, CDR1 is MNHEY and CDR2 is SVGAGI. This CDR3 is CASSYSNRGKQPQHF. The CDR3 DNA reads TGTGCCAGCAGTTACTCGAACAGGGGGAAACAGCCCCAGCATTTT.

This chain connects TRBV7-6 to TRBJ2-1; the D is unclear. The CDR3 is 14 residues long. Germline V gene lookup returns CDR1 SGHVS and CDR2 FNYEAQ. Trimming pared 0 bases from V and 9 bases from J, leaving 12 bases between. The CDR3 nucleotides read TGTGCCAGCAGCTTAGCGCTCCAGTACGGTGAGCAGTTCTTC. It codes for CASSLALQYGEQFF.

The table lists this clonotype with a few counts. This chain uses TRBV29-1 with TRBJ2-7, with a weak D call TRBD2 (5 bases). Trimming removed 3 bases from V and 5 bases from J, with 17 bases in between. This CDR3 has 14 residues. In germline, CDR1 is SQVTM, CDR2 ANQGSEA. For the CDR3, the DNA is TGCAGCGTTGAGTCGACTACTCAAGGCAACGAGCAGTACTTC. It specifies CSVESTTQGNEQYF.

Worth noting for this clonotype: The germline gene is not matched at one end of the junction; a read error may be the cause. The gene calls are TRBV12-3 or TRBV12-4 and TRBJ1-1; unclear D gene. The CDR3 consists of 12 residues. The CDR3 DNA follows: TGTGCCAGCCTACAAGCGAACGCTGAAGCTTTCTTT. It specifies CASLQANAEAFF.